This TCR beta chain was documented in a study of technical replicates of blood from several donors. Profiling relied on immunoSEQ multiplex PCR, and the TCRdb table lists in-frame clones only, not all of them. The data contain roughly 100,000 clones, 90% to 97% of them seen just once; the ten biggest clones take up around 0.4%. Looked up from germline, CDR1 is SEHNR and CDR2 is FQNEAQ (reference sequence). CDR3 length equals 12 residues. V was cut by 2 bases and J by 6 bases, with 8 bases left in between. Sequenced input: T cells isolated from PBMCs. The TCR comes from a human donor in good health. This rearrangement joins TRBV7-9 to TRBJ2-7; D is unresolved. CDR3 sequence reads: CASSLISGEQYF. The CDR3 DNA reads as TGTGCCAGCAGCTTAATCTCGGGCGAGCAGTACTTC.